The 29 T cell receptor beta chains given below trace back to one sample, sequenced in a study of T cell clonotyping in hematopoietic cell transplantation. Data came from immunoSEQ multiplex PCR; TCRdb stores just in-frame clones and leaves some out. Of roughly 45,000 clones in the sample, approximately 90% are singletons; the top ten hold around 5.5%. The time point denotes: recipient sample about 28 days before transplant, after cytoreduction. The sample consisted of peripheral blood mononuclear cells, taken before stem cell transplant. The receptors shown here come from a man in his fifties or sixties with biphenotypic leukemia. Some clones in this sample may be carry-over from other donors' samples.

The gene calls are TRBV14 and TRBJ2-2, with 9 bases fitting TRBD2. The CDR3 is 16 residues long. In germline, CDR1 is SGHDN, CDR2 FVKESK. The trim removed 5 bases at V and 3 bases at J, leaving 7 bases unmatched. CDR3 sequence reads: CASSYYSGSDTGELFF. The CDR3 coding sequence is TGTGCCAGCAGCTACTATAGCGGGAGCGACACCGGGGAGCTGTTTTTT.

The rearrangement uses TRBV5-4 and TRBJ2-7; TRBD2 matches 14 bases. This CDR3 is built from 16 residues. Germline V lookup: CDR1 SGHNT, CDR2 YYREEE (reference sequence). V trimming: 1 base; J trimming: 3 bases; junction bases outside the gene matches: 3. CDR3 sequence (DNA): TGTGCCAGCAGCTTGATAGGACTAGCGGGAGGCTACGAGCAGTACTTC. As protein: CASSLIGLAGGYEQYF.

This chain uses TRBV9 with TRBJ2-7; 7 bases align to TRBD2. The CDR3 is 14 amino acids. V shed 0 bases, J shed 2 bases, and the junction held 2 bases outside the gene matches. CDR1 and CDR2 from the germline V gene are SGDLS and YYNGEE. CDR3 DNA sequence: TGTGCCAGCAGCGTAGGCGGGAGAACCTACGAGCAGTACTTC. This codes for CASSVGGRTYEQYF.

This rearrangement joins TRBV5-1 to TRBJ2-2, with 7 bases matching TRBD1. CDR1 and CDR2 from the germline V gene are SGHRS and YFSETQ. Trimming at V came to 2 bases and at J to 3 bases, leaving 1 base not matched to a gene. The length of the CDR3 is 14 residues. CDR3 residues: CASSFTGDTGELFF. CDR3 in DNA: TGCGCCAGCAGCTTCACAGGGGACACCGGGGAGCTGTTTTTT.

In this sample, this clone turned up a few times. The chain couples TRBV30 to TRBJ2-5, with TRBD2 matching over 7 bases. Looked up from germline, CDR1 is GTSNPN and CDR2 is SVGIG (reference sequence). J lost 5 bases, V lost 2 bases, and 11 bases had no gene match. The CDR3 covers 15 residues. The CDR3 coding sequence is TGTGCCTGGAGTCGGATGGCGGGAGTAGGGGAGACCCAGTACTTC. This encodes CAWSRMAGVGETQYF.

The V and J genes are TRBV28 and TRBJ1-2; no clear D gene. V was trimmed by 6 bases and J by 4 bases, leaving 15 bases between them. CDR1 MDHEN and CDR2 SYDVKM come from the germline V gene. The CDR3 runs 14 residues. Here the CDR3 reads CASSLVQPIYGYTF. The CDR3 DNA reads TGTGCCAGCAGCCTCGTACAGCCCATCTATGGCTACACCTTC.

The chain joins TRBV19 to TRBJ2-3, with 12 bases identical to TRBD2. J lost 6 bases, V lost 3 bases, and 7 bases had no gene match. This CDR3 is built from 16 residues. From germline, CDR1 is LNHDA and CDR2 SQIVND (reference sequence). The CDR3 reads CASSIPSTSGSDTQYF. The CDR3 nucleotides are TGTGCCAGTAGTATCCCCTCGACTAGCGGGAGTGATACGCAGTATTTT.

The V gene is TRBV6-6, the J gene TRBJ1-2; 7 bases agree with TRBD1. Germline loops: CDR1 MNHNY, CDR2 SVGAGI (reference sequence). The CDR3 is 13 amino acids. V lost 6 bases, J lost 5 bases, and 6 bases stayed unmatched. CDR3 region: CASSLQGSYGYTF. In nucleotides, the CDR3 is TGTGCCAGCAGCTTACAGGGGAGTTATGGCTACACCTTC.

This clone appeared once. The chain recombines TRBV6-1 with TRBJ2-4; TRBD1 matches 9 bases. The V gene's germline CDR1 is MNHNS and CDR2 SASEGT. Losses at the gene ends were 3 bases for V and 9 bases for J; bases not matched to a gene: 9. The CDR3 totals 15 residues. CDR3 in amino acids: CASSDINRGRGIQYF. The DNA of the CDR3 is TGTGCCAGCAGTGACATTAACAGGGGGCGCGGCATTCAGTACTTC.

This clone was found a few times. This chain connects TRBV7-3 to TRBJ2-3, with D unresolved. Germline assignment: CDR1 SGHTA and CDR2 FQGTGA. There are 13 residues in the CDR3. The ends were cut back, 0 bases at V and 6 bases at J, with 7 bases in the middle. CDR3 coding DNA: TGTGCCAGCAGCTTAACACCCGGGGATACGCAGTATTTT. This sequence encodes CASSLTPGDTQYF.

V is TRBV30 and J is TRBJ2-5; 14 bases match TRBD2. The CDR3 has 15 amino acids. CDR1 is GTSNPN and CDR2 is SVGIG in the germline V gene (reference sequence). Trimming took 2 bases from V and 5 from J; bases not matched to a gene: 4. The CDR3 spells CAWSPGLAGVETQYF. Written as DNA, the CDR3 is TGTGCCTGGAGTCCGGGACTAGCGGGAGTCGAGACCCAGTACTTC.

The chain carries TRBV5-6 and TRBJ2-1; 9 nucleotides align to TRBD2. Per the germline V gene, CDR1 is SGHDT and CDR2 is YYEEEE. CDR3 length: 18 amino acids. V was pared by 1 base and J by 8 bases, with 16 bases of the junction left unmatched. CDR3 coding DNA: TGTGCCAGCAGCTTGCCGGCGATAGCGGGAGATCGAAGCGATGAGCAGTTCTTC. It translates to CASSLPAIAGDRSDEQFF. Supplemented by reference TRBV5-6 and TRBJ2-1, the full variable domain reads DAGVTQSPTHLIKTRGQQVTLRCSPKSGHDTVSWYQQALGQGPQFIFQYYEEEERQRGNFPDRFSGHQFPNYSSELNVNALLLGDSALYLCASSLPAIAGDRSDEQFFGPGTRLTVL.

The rearrangement uses TRBV6-6 and TRBJ1-2; maybe TRBD1 (5 bases). From germline, CDR1 is MNHNY and CDR2 SVGAGI (reference sequence). Trimming took off 2 bases at V and 0 bases at J, with 13 bases between the two ends. This CDR3 comprises 16 residues. The CDR3 loop is CASSYTIGGANYGYTF. CDR3 in DNA: TGTGCCAGCAGTTACACCATTGGGGGGGCTAACTATGGCTACACCTTC.

The chain joins TRBV7-2 to TRBJ2-7, with no clear D. V was cut by 0 bases and J by 5 bases, with 8 bases left in between. The CDR3 spans 13 residues. The germline V gene has CDR1 SGHTA and CDR2 FQGNSA. DNA for the CDR3: TGTGCCAGCAGCTTAGCCCAAAGAGACGAGCAGTACTTC. As protein: CASSLAQRDEQYF.

This sequence joins TRBV6-1 and TRBJ1-5, with D unclear. In germline, CDR1 is MNHNS, CDR2 SASEGT. This CDR3 has 15 residues. V shed 4 bases and J shed 0 bases, with 10 bases lying between them. The CDR3 protein is CASSAFGLSNQPQHF. Written as DNA, the CDR3 is TGTGCCAGCAGTGCCTTTGGACTTAGCAATCAGCCCCAGCATTTT.

This chain links TRBV6-1 with TRBJ2-5; 7 nucleotides line up with TRBD1. The length of the CDR3 is 14 residues. CDR1 is MNHNS, CDR2 SASEGT, per germline. Losses at the gene ends were 2 bases for V and 4 bases for J; bases not matched to a gene: 4. In nucleotides, the CDR3 is TGTGCCAGCAGTGAAATGAGGGGGCTAGAGACCCAGTACTTC. Encoded protein: CASSEMRGLETQYF.

J is TRBJ2-7 and V is TRBV2, with 7 bases identical to TRBD1. J gave up 5 bases and V 7 bases, and 11 bases lay outside the gene matches. The CDR3 contains 14 residues. Germline lookup yields CDR1 SNHLY and CDR2 FYNNEI. The CDR3, as DNA: TGTGCCAGCATCGACCAGACAGGGATCCACGAGCAGTACTTC. Residues: CASIDQTGIHEQYF.

The chain is built from TRBV9 and TRBJ2-7; D perhaps matches TRBD1 (5 bases). Germline V gives CDR1 SGDLS, CDR2 YYNGEE. The V end lost 0 bases, the J end lost 2 bases, and 12 bases lay between the germline ends. CDR3 length equals 15 residues. The CDR3, as DNA: TGTGCCAGCAGCGTAGGACAGTCAAGGGCCTACGAGCAGTACTTC. Translating it yields CASSVGQSRAYEQYF.

The rearrangement links TRBV1 to TRBJ2-1; the table assigns TRBD2, which was not confirmed against the DNA. TRBV1 is classified as a pseudogene. The CDR3 sequence is 18 residues long. CDR3: CTSSRLAGGPYVANEQFF. The CDR3 nucleotides read TGCACCAGCAGCCGACTAGCGGGAGGGCCTTATGTCGCGAATGAGCAGTTCTTC.

This clone occurred once. The gene calls are TRBV6-5 and TRBJ2-7, with a weak D call TRBD1 (5 bases). V was clipped by 8 bases and J by 5 bases, with 22 bases between them. The CDR3 sequence is 15 residues long. The V gene's germline CDR1 is MNHEY and CDR2 SVGAGI. CDR3 loop: CASLQLGQGKDEQYF. The DNA of the CDR3 is TGTGCCAGCCTTCAACTGGGGCAGGGAAAGGACGAGCAGTACTTC.

This clone was seen only once. This chain uses TRBV12-5 with TRBJ1-5; a possible D gene is TRBD1 (6 bases). The CDR3 extends over 13 amino acids. Per the germline V gene, CDR1 is LGHNT and CDR2 is FRNRAP. Trimming pared 7 bases from V and 4 bases from J, leaving 11 bases between. The CDR3 nucleotides read TGTGCTAGTGCCAAACAGGGAAATCAGCCCCAGCATTTT. Amino acids: CASAKQGNQPQHF.

The rearrangement links TRBV4-2 to TRBJ1-4; unclear D gene. The germline V gene has CDR1 LGHNA and CDR2 YNFKEQ. V was clipped by 4 bases and J by 5 bases, with 11 bases between them. This CDR3 contains 14 residues. CDR3: CASSPGRENEKLFF. Written as DNA, the CDR3 is TGTGCCAGCAGCCCCGGACGGGAAAATGAAAAACTGTTTTTT.

The chain links TRBV6-1 to TRBJ1-1; D might be TRBD1 (6 bases). Trimming took off 4 bases at V and 2 bases at J, with 14 bases between the two ends. The length of the CDR3 is 15 residues. CDR1 and CDR2 (germline): MNHNS, SASEGT. Here the CDR3 reads CASSALPQGNTEAFF. CDR3 DNA sequence: TGTGCCAGCAGTGCCCTTCCACAGGGAAACACTGAAGCTTTCTTT.

This rearrangement joins TRBV7-2 to TRBJ2-5, with D perhaps matching TRBD1 (6 bases). CDR3 length: 15 amino acids. V was pared by 5 bases and J by 2 bases, with 15 bases between. The V gene's germline CDR1 is SGHTA and CDR2 FQGNSA. The CDR3 sequence: CASSPYTGQQETQYF. CDR3 in DNA: TGTGCCAGCAGCCCCTATACAGGACAGCAAGAGACCCAGTACTTC.

The chain is built from TRBV6-5 and TRBJ1-1, with TRBD1 matching over 8 bases. The CDR3 is 15 amino acids. The V and J ends lost 0 bases and 1 base, in that order; junction bases with no gene match: 1. The germline CDR1 and CDR2 sequences are MNHEY and SVGAGI. This CDR3 is CASSYSGTGNTEAFF. The CDR3 DNA reads as TGTGCCAGCAGTTACTCGGGGACAGGGAACACTGAAGCTTTCTTT.

The chain couples TRBV19 to TRBJ1-1; D is unresolved. Germline V gives CDR1 LNHDA, CDR2 SQIVND (reference sequence). The CDR3 spans 13 residues. Between the trimmed V and J ends, which lost 4 bases and 5 bases, there was a span of 11 bases. CDR3 nucleotides: TGTGCCAGTAGTACCCCTCCAAAGACTGAAGCTTTCTTT. Its translation is CASSTPPKTEAFF.

The rearrangement joins TRBV6-1 to TRBJ1-2; no firm D call. The CDR3 length is 11 residues. V was cut by 6 bases and J by 3 bases, with 5 bases left in between. The germline V gene encodes CDR1 MNHNS and CDR2 SASEGT. The CDR3 loop is CASRRDYGYTF. The CDR3 nucleotides are TGTGCCAGCAGGCGAGACTATGGCTACACCTTC.

The chain links TRBV2 to TRBJ1-1; D is possibly TRBD1 (5 bases). V lost 1 base, J lost 6 bases, and 21 bases lay in between. The CDR3 loop spans 17 amino acids. From germline, CDR1 is SNHLY and CDR2 FYNNEI. The CDR3 sequence is CASSEGNIRGVVAEAFF. CDR3 nucleotide sequence: TGTGCCAGCAGTGAAGGTAACATCCGGGGGGTGGTCGCTGAAGCTTTCTTT. The complete variable domain, with remaining parts taken from reference TRBV2 and TRBJ1-1, reads EPEVTQTPSHQVTQMGQEVILRCVPISNHLYFYWYRQILGQKVEFLVSFYNNEISEKSEIFDDQFSVERPDGSNFTLKIRSTKLEDSAMYFCASSEGNIRGVVAEAFFGQGTRLTVV.

This chain uses TRBV10-2 with TRBJ1-5; tentative D call: TRBD1 (6 bases). Germline V CDR1 and CDR2: WSHSY, SAAADI. The V and J ends lost 2 bases and 4 bases respectively, with 9 bases between them. The CDR3 runs to 14 residues. In DNA form, the CDR3 reads TGCGCCAGCAGTGAGCAGGGGCCGAATCAGCCCCAGCATTTT. Translated: CASSEQGPNQPQHF.